The subject of this entry is one T cell receptor beta chain. What it binds is not known. The sample originates from a study of shared clonotypes between healthy human individuals. Generated by immunoSEQ multiplex PCR, the TCRdb table keeps only in-frame clones and is missing some. The sample holds 550,000 to 600,000 clones, around 78% seen once. V lost 0 bases, J lost 6 bases, and 7 bases stayed unmatched. Germline V lookup: CDR1 LGHNA, CDR2 YNFKEQ. This CDR3 region has 16 residues. General observations from the study: Measured sharing among donors was expected to vary with sequencing depth.

The chain couples TRBV4-2 to TRBJ2-2, with 7 bases aligning to TRBD2. Specimen: PBMCs. The clonotype originates from a woman between 40 and 50 years old in good health. Some clones in this sample may be carry-over from other donors' samples. The CDR3, as DNA: TGTGCCAGCAGCCAAGAGGGGGGGGGTAGCCCCGGGGAGCTGTTTTTT. It yields the protein CASSQEGGGSPGELFF.